This T cell receptor beta chain appears in the sequencing data of a study of OX40 agonist ivuxolimab in advanced cancers. Study as a whole: One hepatocellular carcinoma and two cutaneous melanoma patients partially responded.

This clone came up once. Generated by immunoSEQ multiplex PCR, the TCRdb table keeps only in-frame clones and is missing some. In the table there are 77,000 or so clones, 85% to 95% of which are singletons. V dropped 5 bases and J dropped 1; count of bases not matched to a gene: 3. The germline V gene encodes CDR1 SGHNT and CDR2 YYREEE (reference sequence). The CDR3 runs 15 residues. The chain links TRBV5-4 to TRBJ2-2; 9 bases map to TRBD2. This TCR came from an adult with an advanced solid tumor such as melanoma, head and neck, liver or kidney cancer. The sequencing here drew on CD4+ or CD8+ T cells sorted from blood, taken in a trial of the OX40 agonist ivuxolimab. Here the CDR3 reads CASRSSGENTGELFF. The CDR3 bases are TGTGCCAGCAGGTCTAGCGGGGAGAACACCGGGGAGCTGTTTTTT. The entire variable domain, with the rest obtained from reference TRBV5-4 and TRBJ2-2, is as follows: ETGVTQSPTHLIKTRGQQVTLRCSSQSGHNTVSWYQQALGQGPQFIFQYYREEENGRGNFPPRFSGLQFPNYSSELNVNALELDDSALYLCASRSSGENTGELFFGEGSRLTVL.